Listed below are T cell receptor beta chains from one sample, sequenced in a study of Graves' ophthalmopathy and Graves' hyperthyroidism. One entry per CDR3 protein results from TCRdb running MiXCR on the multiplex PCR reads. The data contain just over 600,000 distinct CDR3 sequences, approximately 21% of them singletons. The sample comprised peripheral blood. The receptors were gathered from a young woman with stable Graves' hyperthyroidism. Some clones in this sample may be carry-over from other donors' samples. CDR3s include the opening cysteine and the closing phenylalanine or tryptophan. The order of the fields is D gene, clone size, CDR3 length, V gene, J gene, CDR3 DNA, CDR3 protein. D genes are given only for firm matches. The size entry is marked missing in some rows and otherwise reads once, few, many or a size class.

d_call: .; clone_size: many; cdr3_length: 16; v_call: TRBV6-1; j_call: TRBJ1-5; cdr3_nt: TGTGCCAGCAGTGAAGCGTCAGGGCGTAGCAATCAGCCCCAGCATTTT; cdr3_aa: CASSEASGRSNQPQHF
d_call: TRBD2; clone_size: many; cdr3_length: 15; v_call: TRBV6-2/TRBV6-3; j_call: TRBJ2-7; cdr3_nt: TGTGCCAGCAGTACCCGGACTAGCGGGGACTACGAGCAGTACTTC; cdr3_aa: CASSTRTSGDYEQYF
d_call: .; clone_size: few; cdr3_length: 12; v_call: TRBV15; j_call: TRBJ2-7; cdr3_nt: TGTGCCACCAGCAGTAATTACTACGAGCAGTACTTC; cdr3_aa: CATSSNYYEQYF
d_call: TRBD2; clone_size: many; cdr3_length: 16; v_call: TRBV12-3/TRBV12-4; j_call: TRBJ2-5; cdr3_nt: TGTGCCAGCAGTTCCGAGGGTGGGGGAGGGAAAGAGACCCAGTACTTC; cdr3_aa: CASSSEGGGGKETQYF
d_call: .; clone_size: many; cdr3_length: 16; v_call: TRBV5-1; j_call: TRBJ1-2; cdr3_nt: TGCGCCAGCAGCCTAAATGACATTTCGGCTACGGAAGGCTACACCTTC; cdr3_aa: CASSLNDISATEGYTF
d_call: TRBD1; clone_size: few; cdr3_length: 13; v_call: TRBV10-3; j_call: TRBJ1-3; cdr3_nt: TGTGCCATCAGTCCGGGACAGGGTTACACCATATATTTT; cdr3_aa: CAISPGQGYTIYF
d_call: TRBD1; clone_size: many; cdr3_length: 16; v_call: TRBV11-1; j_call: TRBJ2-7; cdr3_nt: TGTGCCAGCAGCCCCCACACAGGGGGCGTGCACTACGAGCAGTACTTC; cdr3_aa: CASSPHTGGVHYEQYF
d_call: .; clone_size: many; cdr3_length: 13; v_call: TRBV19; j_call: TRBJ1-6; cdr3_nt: TGTGCCAGTAGTATCAGTGGAAATTCACCCCTCCACTTT; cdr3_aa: CASSISGNSPLHF
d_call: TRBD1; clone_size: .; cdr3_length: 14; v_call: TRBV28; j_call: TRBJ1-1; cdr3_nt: TGTGCCAGCAGTTCGGGACAGTTAAACACTGAAGCTGGCTTT; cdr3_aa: CASSSGQLNTEAGF
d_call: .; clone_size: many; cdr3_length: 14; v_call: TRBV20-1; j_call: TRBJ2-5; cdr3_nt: TGCAGTGCTAGAGATCCGCAGCGTGGGGAGACCCAGTACTTC; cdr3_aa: CSARDPQRGETQYF
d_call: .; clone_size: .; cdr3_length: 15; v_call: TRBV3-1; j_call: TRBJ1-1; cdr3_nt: TGTGCCAGCAGCCGAGGCAGGGAAATGAACACTGAAGCTTTCTTT; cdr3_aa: CASSRGREMNTEAFF
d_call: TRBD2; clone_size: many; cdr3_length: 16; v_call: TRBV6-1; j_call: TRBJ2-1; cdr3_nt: TGTGCCAGCAGCAGTTTAGCGGGAGAATCATACAATGAGCAGTTCTTC; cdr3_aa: CASSSLAGESYNEQFF
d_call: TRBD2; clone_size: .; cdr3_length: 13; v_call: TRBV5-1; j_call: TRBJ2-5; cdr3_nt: TGCGCCAGCAGCCGGACTAGCCTGGAGACCCAGTACTTC; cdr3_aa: CASSRTSLETQYF
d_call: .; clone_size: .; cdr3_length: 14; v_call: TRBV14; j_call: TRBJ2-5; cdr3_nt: TGTGCCAGCAGCCAAGAGGCAGCTGTGGAGACCCAGTACTTC; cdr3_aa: CASSQEAAVETQYF
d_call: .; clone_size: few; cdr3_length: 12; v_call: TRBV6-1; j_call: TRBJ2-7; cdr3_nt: TGTGCCAGCGAACAGGGTCCCTACGAGCAGTACTTC; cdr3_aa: CASEQGPYEQYF
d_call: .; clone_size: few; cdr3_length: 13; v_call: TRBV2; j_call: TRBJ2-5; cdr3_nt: TGTGCCAGCAGTGAAGGCATCCGGGAGAGCCAGTACTTC; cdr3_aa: CASSEGIRESQYF
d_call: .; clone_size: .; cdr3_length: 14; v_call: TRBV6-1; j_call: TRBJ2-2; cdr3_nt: TGTGCCAGCAGTGCCCGTCGGGGGACCGGGGAGCTGTTTTTT; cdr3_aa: CASSARRGTGELFF
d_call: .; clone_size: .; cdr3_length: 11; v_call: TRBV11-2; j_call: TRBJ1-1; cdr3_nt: TGTGCCAGCAGCTTACCAAATGAAGCTTTCTTT; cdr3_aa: CASSLPNEAFF
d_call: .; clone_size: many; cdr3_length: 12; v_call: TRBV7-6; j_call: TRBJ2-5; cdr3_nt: TGTGCCAGCAGCTTATACCTAGAGACCCAGTACTTC; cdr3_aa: CASSLYLETQYF
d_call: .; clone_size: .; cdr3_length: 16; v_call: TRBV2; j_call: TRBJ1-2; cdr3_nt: TGTGCCAGCAGTTTATTACGGGACGGACATAACTATGGCTACACCTTC; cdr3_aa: CASSLLRDGHNYGYTF
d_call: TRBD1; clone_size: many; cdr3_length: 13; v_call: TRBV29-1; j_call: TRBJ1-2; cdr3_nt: TGCAGCTCAACCAGGGGGCGCGGGTATGGCTACACCTTC; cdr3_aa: CSSTRGRGYGYTF
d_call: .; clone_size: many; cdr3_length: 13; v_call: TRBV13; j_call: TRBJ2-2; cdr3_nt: TGTGCCAGCAGCCGTTGGGAGGACGGGGAGCTGGTTTTT; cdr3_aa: CASSRWEDGELVF
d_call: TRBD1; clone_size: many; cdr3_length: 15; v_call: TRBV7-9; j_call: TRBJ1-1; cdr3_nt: TGTGCCAGCAGCCCAAGGACAGGGATGAACACTGAAGCTTTCTTT; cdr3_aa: CASSPRTGMNTEAFF
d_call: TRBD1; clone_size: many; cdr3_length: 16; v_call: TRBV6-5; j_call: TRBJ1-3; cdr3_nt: TGTGCCAGCAGTTACTCGAATCAGGGGGCGGGAAACACCATATATTTT; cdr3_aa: CASSYSNQGAGNTIYF
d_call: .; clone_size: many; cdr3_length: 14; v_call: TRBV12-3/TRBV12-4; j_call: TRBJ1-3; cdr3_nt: TGTGCCAGCACAGACAGGTCCCCTGGAAACACCATATATTTT; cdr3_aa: CASTDRSPGNTIYF
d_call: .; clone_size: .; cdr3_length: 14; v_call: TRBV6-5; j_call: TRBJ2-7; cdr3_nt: TGTGCCAGCAGTTTAAGGACATCCTTCTACGAGCAGTACTTC; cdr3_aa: CASSLRTSFYEQYF
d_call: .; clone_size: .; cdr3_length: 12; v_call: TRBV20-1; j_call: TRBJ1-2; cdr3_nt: TGCAGTGCTCACAGAGAAAAGTATGGCTACACCTTC; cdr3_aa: CSAHREKYGYTF
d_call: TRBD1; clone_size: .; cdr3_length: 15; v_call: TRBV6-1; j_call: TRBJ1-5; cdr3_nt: TGTGCCAGCAGAAAAACCGGGACAGCCACTAGGCCCCAGCATTTT; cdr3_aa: CASRKTGTATRPQHF
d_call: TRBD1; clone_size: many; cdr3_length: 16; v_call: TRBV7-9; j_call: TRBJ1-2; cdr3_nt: TGTGCCAGCAGCCCACGGACAGGCACAGGGTTCTATGGCTACACCTTC; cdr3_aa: CASSPRTGTGFYGYTF
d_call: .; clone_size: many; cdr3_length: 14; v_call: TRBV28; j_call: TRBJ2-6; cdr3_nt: TGTGCCAGCAGTGGACCCTCTGGGGCCAACGTCCTGACTTTC; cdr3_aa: CASSGPSGANVLTF
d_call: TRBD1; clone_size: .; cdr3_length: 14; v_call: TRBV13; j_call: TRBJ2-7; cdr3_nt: TGTGCCAGCACCTCGAGGGACAGGGGGCTCGAGCAGTACTTC; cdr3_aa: CASTSRDRGLEQYF
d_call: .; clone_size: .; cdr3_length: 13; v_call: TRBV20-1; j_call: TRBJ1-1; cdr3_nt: TGCAGTGCCAACACAGGGATGAACACTGAAGCTTTCTTT; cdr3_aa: CSANTGMNTEAFF
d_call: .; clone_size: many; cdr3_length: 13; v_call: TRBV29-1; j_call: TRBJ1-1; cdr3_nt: TGCAGCGTTGAGCCCTCTAGGATTACTGAAGCTTTCTTT; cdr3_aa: CSVEPSRITEAFF
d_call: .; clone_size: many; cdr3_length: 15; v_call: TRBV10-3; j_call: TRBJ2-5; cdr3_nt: TGTGCCTCCATGTTGGGAGGGGGCCTCCAAGAGACCCAGTACTTC; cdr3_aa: CASMLGGGLQETQYF
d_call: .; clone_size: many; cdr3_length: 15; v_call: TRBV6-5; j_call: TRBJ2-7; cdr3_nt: TGTGCCAGCAGTTACTCGTACAGACCCAATGTGGAGCAGTACTTC; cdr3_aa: CASSYSYRPNVEQYF
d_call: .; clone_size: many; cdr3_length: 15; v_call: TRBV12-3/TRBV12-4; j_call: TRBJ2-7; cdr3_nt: TGTGCCAGCAGTATCAGACAGTTTAGCTCCTACGAGCAGTACTTC; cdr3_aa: CASSIRQFSSYEQYF
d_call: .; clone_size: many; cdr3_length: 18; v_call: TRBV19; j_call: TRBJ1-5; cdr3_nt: TGTGCCAGTAGCACCACCGGGACGCCGGCTTATAGCAATCAGCCCCAGCATTTT; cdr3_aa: CASSTTGTPAYSNQPQHF